The 16 T cell receptor beta chains below were found in one sample sequenced in a study of Ad26.COV2.S vaccination and SARS-CoV-2 variants. The protocol was immunoSEQ multiplex PCR, while the TCRdb copy is restricted to in-frame clones and leaves out a portion. The sample has about 680,000 clones, roughly 90% seen once. The sample's treatment: roughly 19 received Ad26.COV2.S at low or high dose, single or two shots; several received placebo; per-sample allocation not given. Specimens were obtained on day 63 following the first vaccine or placebo injection. The sequenced sample was peripheral blood, obtained in a trial of Ad26.COV2.S vaccine versus placebo. The source of these receptors is a person between 18 and 65 years old who received the Ad26.COV2.S COVID-19 vaccine or a placebo.

The rearrangement links TRBV12-1 to TRBJ1-1; the table's TRBD1 call for D was not verified on the DNA. TRBV12-1 is a known pseudogene. The length of the CDR3 is 16 residues. The DNA for the CDR3 is TGTGCCAGCAGCTTTGAACAGGGGAGGTCCCGGGCTGAAGCTTTCTTT. Translated, it gives CASSFEQGRSRAEAFF.

V gene TRBV6-6 combines with J gene TRBJ2-1, with D maybe TRBD2 (6 bases). Trimming cost V 2 bases and J 7 bases, with 15 bases left between them. The V gene's germline CDR1 is MNHNY and CDR2 SVGAGI (reference sequence). The CDR3 is 15 amino acids. The CDR3 sequence is CASSYDSETRNEQFF. In DNA, the CDR3 is TGTGCCAGCAGTTACGACAGCGAGACTAGAAATGAGCAGTTCTTC.

This clone was seen a handful of times. At the DNA level, this CDR3 is encoded by other sequences in the same sample as well. V usage is TRBV19 and J usage is TRBJ1-6; D is undetermined. Germline V gives CDR1 LNHDA, CDR2 SQIVND (reference sequence). The V gene lost 3 bases and the J gene lost 6 bases, with 3 bases spanning the gap. The CDR3 extends over 12 amino acids. The CDR3 DNA follows: TGTGCCAGTAGTATTTCTAATTCACCCCTCCACTTT. Protein: CASSISNSPLHF. The full variable domain, in which reference TRBV19 and TRBJ1-6 provide the parts outside the CDR3, is DGGITQSPKYLFRKEGQNVTLSCEQNLNHDAMYWYRQDPGQGLRLIYYSQIVNDFQKGDIAEGYSVSREKKESFPLTVTSAQKNPTAFYLCASSISNSPLHFGNGTRLTVT.

The chain uses TRBV6-5 and TRBJ1-1; TRBD1 aligns across 7 bases. Looked up from germline, CDR1 is MNHEY and CDR2 is SVGAGI. The CDR3 consists of 15 residues. After removal of 5 bases from V and 7 bases from J, the junction contained 13 bases not matched to a gene. DNA for the CDR3: TGTGCCAGCAGTCAACAGGGGCCGAGGGGATATGAAGCTTTCTTT. This encodes CASSQQGPRGYEAFF.

The table lists this clone with a count of one. The V and J genes are TRBV6-5 and TRBJ1-1, with D unresolved. The germline V gene encodes CDR1 MNHEY and CDR2 SVGAGI. This CDR3 has 14 amino acids. The V and J ends lost 6 bases and 3 bases respectively, with 14 bases between them. The DNA for the CDR3 is TGTGCCAGCAGATACGGGCTTCGGGACACTGAAGCTTTCTTT. Its protein product is CASRYGLRDTEAFF.

Remarks on this clone: The sample has other DNA sequences that encode this CDR3 too. This rearrangement joins TRBV19 to TRBJ2-3; D is unclear. The V and J ends lost 8 bases and 1 base respectively, with 10 bases between them. The CDR3 runs 13 residues. The germline CDR1 and CDR2 sequences are LNHDA and SQIVND (reference sequence). CDR3 DNA sequence: TGTGCCAGTTCATCCAGCGGCACAGATACGCAGTATTTT. Its translation is CASSSSGTDTQYF.

V usage is TRBV27 and J usage is TRBJ2-4; TRBD1 aligns across 7 bases. There are 18 residues in the CDR3. V gave up 2 bases and J gave up 0 bases; unmatched junction bases: 10. CDR1 and CDR2 (germline): MNHEY, SMNVEV (reference sequence). The DNA for the CDR3 is TGTGCCAGCAGTTTAAGCCCGGACAGGCCTATAGCCAAAAACATTCAGTACTTC. Translating gives CASSLSPDRPIAKNIQYF.

The V and J genes are TRBV6-2 or TRBV6-3 and TRBJ2-7; 9 nucleotides align to TRBD2. The germline gives CDR1 MNHEY, CDR2 SVGEGT. V was clipped by 2 bases and J by 3 bases; unmatched bases: 5. This CDR3 has 15 residues. CDR3 sequence reads: CASSYERGALYEQYF. CDR3 in DNA: TGTGCCAGCAGTTACGAGCGGGGGGCCCTCTACGAGCAGTACTTC.

V usage is TRBV3-1 (or the pseudogene TRBV3-2) and J usage is TRBJ2-2; D ambiguous. V was trimmed by 4 bases and J by 2 bases, leaving 8 bases between them. Per the germline V gene, CDR1 is LGHDT and CDR2 is YNNKEL (reference sequence). This CDR3 is 14 amino acids long. The CDR3 region is CASSRGFNTGELFF. CDR3 in DNA: TGTGCCAGCAGCCGGGGTTTCAACACCGGGGAGCTGTTTTTT.

The gene calls are TRBV7-7 and TRBJ1-5; D unresolved. CDR1 and CDR2 (germline): SSHAT, FNYEAQ (reference sequence). Trimming pared 5 bases from V and 1 base from J, leaving 9 bases between. This CDR3 comprises 14 residues. The CDR3: CASSPQVSNQPQHF. In DNA, the CDR3 is TGTGCCAGCAGCCCTCAGGTAAGCAATCAGCCCCAGCATTTT.

The chain carries TRBV10-3 and TRBJ2-2, with 9 bases fitting TRBD2. Looked up from germline, CDR1 is ENHRY and CDR2 is SYGVKD. V was clipped by 7 bases and J by 7 bases; unmatched bases: 10. There are 15 residues in the CDR3. Written as DNA, the CDR3 is TGTGCCATCAATCCAGCGGGAGGATTCGGCGGGGAGCTGTTTTTT. It codes for CAINPAGGFGGELFF.

This clone was detected only once. The J gene is TRBJ1-3, the V gene TRBV10-3; tentatively, D is TRBD1 (6 bases). The CDR3 has 14 amino acids. Trimming took off 5 bases at V and 3 bases at J, with 11 bases between the two ends. Germline-derived CDR1 and CDR2 are ENHRY and SYGVKD. CDR3 DNA sequence: TGTGCCATCAGTTCACAGGGAAGTGGAAACACCATATATTTT. Translated, it gives CAISSQGSGNTIYF.

CDR3 amino acids: CASWGGLAGTEAFF. The DNA for the CDR3 is TGTGCCAGCTGGGGCGGCCTTGCTGGCACTGAAGCTTTCTTT. The J gene is TRBJ1-1, the V gene TRBV6-5; the D gene is possibly TRBD1 (5 bases). The CDR3 loop spans 14 amino acids. Germline lookup yields CDR1 MNHEY and CDR2 SVGAGI. V shed 8 bases and J shed 4 bases, with 17 bases lying between them.

This chain links TRBV5-4 with TRBJ2-3; D is possibly TRBD2 (5 bases). The CDR3 sequence is 17 residues long. Trimming left V 0 bases short and J 2 bases short, with 16 bases between. CDR1 SGHNT and CDR2 YYREEE come from the germline V gene (reference sequence). CDR3 region: CASSLAGQRSLTDTQYF. The CDR3 DNA reads as TGTGCCAGCAGCTTGGCCGGGCAGCGGTCCCTCACAGATACGCAGTATTTT.

V gene TRBV4-1 combines with J gene TRBJ2-3; TRBD2 agrees at 11 bases. The V segment lost 6 bases and the J segment 0 bases; nucleotides outside the gene matches: 8. The CDR3 is 17 amino acids. Germline-derived CDR1 and CDR2 are MGHRA and YSYEKL. The CDR3 loop reads CASRHSGGAFSTDTQYF. The CDR3 nucleotides read TGCGCCAGCAGACATAGCGGGGGGGCCTTTAGCACAGATACGCAGTATTTT.

The V call is TRBV4-3, the J call TRBJ2-7; maybe TRBD1 (6 bases). From germline, CDR1 is LGHNA and CDR2 YSLEER. This CDR3 spans 16 amino acids. V lost 4 bases and J 0 bases, leaving 16 bases between the germline ends. CDR3 amino acids: CASSRQAEASSYEQYF. For the CDR3, the DNA is TGCGCCAGCAGCCGACAGGCAGAGGCTAGCTCCTACGAGCAGTACTTC.